A single sample gave rise to the 20 T cell receptor beta chains below, sequenced in a study of breast tumors, draining lymph nodes, adjacent tissues. The lymph nodes were axillary draining lymph nodes from breast cancer patients. TCRdb ran MiXCR on the multiplex PCR reads and lists one entry per CDR3 protein. Here the sample spans more than 85,000 distinct CDR3 sequences, roughly 20% being singletons. Sequencing was done on a sample of axillary lymph node tissue. The receptor set was obtained from a female donor with breast cancer. Some clones in this sample may be carry-over from other donors' samples.

V and J are TRBV3-1 and TRBJ2-4; 16 bases fit TRBD2. With V trimmed by 2 bases and J by 7 bases, 5 bases remained unmatched. The germline V gene encodes CDR1 LGHDT and CDR2 YNNKEL (reference sequence). The CDR3 has 17 amino acids. CDR3 loop: CASSQTGLAGGLNIQYF. The CDR3 coding sequence is TGTGCCAGCAGCCAAACGGGACTAGCGGGGGGGCTGAACATTCAGTACTTC.

Many counts were recorded for this clonotype. The chain carries TRBV24-1 and TRBJ2-3, with D possibly TRBD2 on 6 matching bases. Trimming cost V 0 bases and J 6 bases, with 15 bases left between them. Germline assignment: CDR1 KGHDR and CDR2 SFDVKD. The CDR3 has 16 amino acids. This CDR3 is CATSDLEGLEADTQYF. The CDR3 DNA follows: TGTGCCACCAGTGATTTGGAGGGACTCGAGGCGGATACGCAGTATTTT.

Many counts were recorded for this clonotype. This chain uses TRBV19 with TRBJ1-6; TRBD1 is a possible D gene (5 bases). The V end lost 0 bases, the J end lost 0 bases, and 9 bases lay between the germline ends. The CDR3 is 17 residues long. Germline-derived CDR1 and CDR2 are LNHDA and SQIVND (reference sequence). The CDR3 is CASSIDQGSSYNSPLHF. The CDR3 nucleotides read TGTGCCAGTAGTATAGATCAGGGTTCCTCCTATAATTCACCCCTCCACTTT.

This clonotype occurred many times. This sequence joins TRBV9 and TRBJ1-2; weak D call: TRBD1 (5 bases). Germline CDR1 and CDR2: SGDLS and YYNGEE. Trimming stripped 0 bases from V and 4 bases from J, with 16 bases between. CDR3 length: 16 residues. The CDR3 bases are TGTGCCAGCAGCGTAGCTCCCCAGGGTCTCCGCTATGGCTACACCTTC. This codes for CASSVAPQGLRYGYTF.

The genes are TRBV7-9 and TRBJ2-3; 8 bases are shared with TRBD2. V was pared by 5 bases and J by 0 bases, with 4 bases of the junction left unmatched. Germline V CDR1 and CDR2: SEHNR, FQNEAQ (reference sequence). The CDR3 length is 15 residues. CDR3: CASSPLAGSTDTQYF. DNA of the CDR3: TGTGCCAGCAGCCCCCTAGCGGGTAGCACAGATACGCAGTATTTT. The full variable domain, completed using reference TRBV7-9 and TRBJ2-3, is DTGVSQNPRHKITKRGQNVTFRCDPISEHNRLYWYRQTLGQGPEFLTYFQNEAQLEKSRLLSDRFSAERPKGSFSTLEIQRTEQGDSAMYLCASSPLAGSTDTQYFGPGTRLTVL.

Concerning this clonotype: A read error may account for a junction end that differs from germline. CDR3 in amino acids: CASSEVGKTGTEAFF. The CDR3 bases are TGTGCCAGCAGCGAAGTGGGAAAGACCGGGACTGAAGCTTTCTTT. V usage is TRBV2 and J usage is TRBJ1-1; D gene uncertain. Germline V lookup: CDR1 SNHLY, CDR2 FYNNEI. This CDR3 has 15 residues.

This clonotype was recorded many times. In nucleotides, the CDR3 is TGTGCCAGCAGCTTAAGGGGACACCCCAATGAAAAACTGTTTTTT. Its translation: CASSLRGHPNEKLFF. The V gene is TRBV7-9, the J gene TRBJ1-4, with a weak D call TRBD1 (6 bases). The length of the CDR3 is 15 residues. In germline, CDR1 is SEHNR, CDR2 FQNEAQ (reference sequence). V shed 2 bases and J shed 5 bases, with 12 bases lying between them. The full variable domain, rest sourced from reference TRBV7-9 and TRBJ1-4, is DTGVSQNPRHKITKRGQNVTFRCDPISEHNRLYWYRQTLGQGPEFLTYFQNEAQLEKSRLLSDRFSAERPKGSFSTLEIQRTEQGDSAMYLCASSLRGHPNEKLFFGSGTQLSVL.

V usage is TRBV19 and J usage is TRBJ1-5; perhaps TRBD1 as D (5 bases). Germline V gives CDR1 LNHDA, CDR2 SQIVND (reference sequence). The germline V and J ends were trimmed by 3 bases and 1 base, with 22 bases remaining between them. This CDR3 is 19 amino acids long. The CDR3 loop reads CASSIRVFGRKGSNQPQHF. The CDR3 DNA reads TGTGCCAGTAGTATCAGGGTGTTCGGGCGGAAAGGGAGCAATCAGCCCCAGCATTTT.

There are many counts of this clonotype. The chain carries TRBV4-2 and TRBJ2-1, with 13 positions matching TRBD2. Germline loops: CDR1 LGHNA, CDR2 YNFKEQ. CDR3 size: 17 residues. V lost 2 bases, J lost 5 bases, and 6 bases stayed unmatched. This CDR3 is CASSQPSGTSGNNEQFF. The CDR3 DNA reads TGTGCCAGCAGCCAACCATCCGGGACTAGCGGGAACAATGAGCAGTTCTTC.

This clonotype was counted between two and nine times. One end of the junction varies from germline; a read error may be responsible. This sequence joins TRBV9 and TRBJ2-1; TRBD1 agrees at 10 bases. This CDR3 is 15 amino acids long. Germline values: CDR1 SGDLS, CDR2 YYNGEE. In DNA, the CDR3 is TGTGGCAGCAGCCTGGACAGGGGGACCCACAATGAGCAGTTCTTC. This translates into CGSSLDRGTHNEQFF.

This clonotype was counted ten times or more. The chain joins TRBV5-1 to TRBJ2-1; 8 positions match TRBD1. Germline CDR1 and CDR2: SGHRS and YFSETQ. V was pared by 4 bases and J by 7 bases, with 19 bases of the junction left unmatched. The CDR3 contains 18 residues. CDR3 residues: CASSPGTGSISSLNEQFF. Written as DNA, the CDR3 is TGCGCCAGCAGCCCGGGGACAGGATCAATATCCTCCCTAAATGAGCAGTTCTTC.

V and J are TRBV28 and TRBJ1-2; the match to TRBD1 covers 8 bases. The CDR3 is 16 residues long. V shed 4 bases and J 4 bases; nucleotides not matched to a gene: 11. Per the germline V gene, CDR1 is MDHEN and CDR2 is SYDVKM. The CDR3 nucleotides are TGTGCCAGCAGTTCCCTTCAGGACAGGGTTGCCTATGGCTACACCTTC. Its protein product is CASSSLQDRVAYGYTF.

This clonotype has at least ten counts. The rearrangement links TRBV6-1 to TRBJ2-1; possible D gene TRBD1, 5 bases. This CDR3 spans 12 amino acids. The germline V gene encodes CDR1 MNHNS and CDR2 SASEGT. Between the trimmed V and J ends, which lost 7 bases and 4 bases, there was a span of 8 bases. CDR3 sequence (DNA): TGTGCCAGCAACAGGAGATACAATGAGCAGTTCTTC. It is translated as CASNRRYNEQFF.

This clonotype occurred many times. V gene TRBV5-4 combines with J gene TRBJ2-3; 12 nucleotides match TRBD2. CDR3 length: 15 residues. V gave up 3 bases and J gave up 5 bases; unmatched junction bases: 4. CDR1 and CDR2 from the germline V gene are SGHNT and YYREEE (reference sequence). CDR3 protein: CASSSRTSGVDTQYF. CDR3 DNA: TGTGCCAGCAGCTCAAGGACTAGCGGGGTAGATACGCAGTATTTT.

This clonotype was seen repeatedly, ten times or more. The CDR3 DNA follows: TGCGCCAGCAGCCAAGAGCCGAGCGGGAGTGCCTACAATGAGCAGTTCTTC. As protein: CASSQEPSGSAYNEQFF. The chain carries TRBV4-1 and TRBJ2-1; 8 bases fit TRBD2. CDR1 is MGHRA and CDR2 is YSYEKL in the germline V gene. Trimming removed 0 bases from V and 2 bases from J; junction bases left unmatched: 6. The CDR3 runs 17 residues.

This clonotype was observed many times. The chain carries TRBV6-1 and TRBJ2-3; no reliable D call. This CDR3 comprises 11 residues. With 8 bases removed from V and 5 bases from J, the gap between germline ends came to 8 bases. Germline V lookup: CDR1 MNHNS, CDR2 SASEGT. Here the CDR3 DNA reads TGTGCCAGCGGAAGCGTAGATACGCAGTATTTT. As protein: CASGSVDTQYF.

This clonotype was recorded many times. The chain carries TRBV6-1 and TRBJ2-7; D is uncertain. The CDR3 sequence is 11 residues long. The V and J ends lost 4 bases and 4 bases respectively, with 5 bases between them. Germline-derived CDR1 and CDR2 are MNHNS and SASEGT. For the CDR3, the DNA is TGTGCCAGCAGTGCCGGTTACGAGCAGTACTTC. Its translation: CASSAGYEQYF.

Ten or more counts support this clonotype. The rearrangement links TRBV7-9 to TRBJ2-5; no reliable D call. This CDR3 has 11 residues. CDR1 is SEHNR, CDR2 FQNEAQ, per germline (reference sequence). V was pared by 6 bases and J by 5 bases, with 7 bases between. CDR3 in amino acids: CASRQGETQYF. CDR3 in DNA: TGTGCCAGCAGACAAGGCGAGACCCAGTACTTC.

This clonotype was picked up many times. J is TRBJ2-2 and V is TRBV9, with 7 bases that match TRBD2. Germline CDR1 and CDR2: SGDLS and YYNGEE. V gave up 0 bases and J gave up 4 bases; unmatched junction bases: 6. CDR3 length equals 16 residues. The CDR3 reads CASSVGGGSSTGELFF. In DNA form, the CDR3 reads TGTGCCAGCAGCGTAGGGGGCGGGAGTTCCACCGGGGAGCTGTTTTTT. The whole variable domain, remainder taken from reference TRBV9 and TRBJ2-2, is DSGVTQTPKHLITATGQRVTLRCSPRSGDLSVYWYQQSLDQGLQFLIQYYNGEERAKGNILERFSAQQFPDLHSELNLSSLELGDSALYFCASSVGGGSSTGELFFGEGSRLTVL.

This clonotype showed up many times. The genes are TRBV20-1 and TRBJ1-2; D may be TRBD1 (6 bases). This CDR3 region has 12 residues. V lost 6 bases and J 7 bases, leaving 15 bases between the germline ends. Germline V gives CDR1 DFQATT, CDR2 SNEGSKA (reference sequence). CDR3 DNA sequence: TGCAGTGCGAGGGACACGGCCTTTGGCTACACCTTC. Protein product: CSARDTAFGYTF.